The rows below give T cell receptor beta chains drawn from one sample of a study of cytomegalovirus exposure and HLA in healthy donors. The protocol was immunoSEQ multiplex PCR, while the TCRdb copy is restricted to in-frame clones and leaves out a portion. The profile shows about 190,000 clones, roughly 80% of them singletons. The source material was PBMCs. Source of these receptors: a male donor in good health and CMV-seronegative. CDR3s include the opening cysteine and the closing phenylalanine or tryptophan. A D gene is named only where the DNA matches it firmly. Not all rows give a size; the values are once, few, many and, for expanded clones, a class.

- | TRBJ2-5 | - | TRBV4-2 | CASSQYKAAQETQYF | TGTGCCAGCAGCCAATATAAAGCGGCCCAAGAGACCCAGTACTTC
TRBD1 | TRBJ1-5 | few | TRBV28 | CASRSTGGTRNQPQHF | TGTGCCAGCAGGTCTACAGGGGGAACTCGGAATCAGCCCCAGCATTTT
TRBD2 | TRBJ2-2 | - | TRBV7-2 | CASSLLSGGPGGELFF | TGTGCCAGCAGCCTCTTATCGGGGGGGCCAGGCGGGGAGCTGTTTTTT
TRBD1 | TRBJ1-2 | few | TRBV4-2 | CASSPSTAGGYGYTF | TGTGCCAGCAGCCCTTCGACGGCAGGGGGCTATGGCTACACCTTC
TRBD1 | TRBJ2-7 | - | TRBV7-6 | CASSVGQARNEQYF | TGTGCCAGCAGCGTCGGACAGGCCCGGAACGAGCAGTACTTC
TRBD1 | TRBJ2-7 | - | TRBV6-6 | CASSHTGGAYEQYF | TGTGCCAGCAGTCATACAGGGGGCGCATACGAGCAGTACTTC
TRBD2 | TRBJ2-1 | once | TRBV5-4 | CASSFRHSEREGRLDEQFF | TGTGCCAGCAGCTTTAGGCATAGTGAGCGGGAGGGCCGGTTAGATGAGCAGTTCTTC
- | TRBJ1-1 | once | TRBV18 | CASSPGMIGGQSNTEAFF | TGTGCCAGCTCACCAGGAATGATAGGGGGACAATCAAACACTGAAGCTTTCTTT
- | TRBJ2-7 | few | TRBV5-8 | CASSQLIKRGSYEQYF | TGTGCCAGCAGCCAGCTAATCAAACGGGGCTCCTACGAGCAGTACTTC
- | TRBJ2-5 | - | TRBV29-1 | CSVESTGETQYF | TGCAGCGTTGAATCAACAGGGGAGACCCAGTACTTC
- | TRBJ2-7 | - | TRBV5-1 | CASSLVGTTYEQYF | TGCGCCAGCAGCTTGGTGGGCACCACCTACGAGCAGTACTTC
TRBD1 | TRBJ1-2 | - | TRBV19 | CASSIRGRDLRGGYTF | TGTGCCAGTAGTATCAGGGGGCGGGATTTAAGGGGTGGCTACACCTTC
TRBD1 | TRBJ2-2 | - | TRBV7-3 | CASSGGQRNTGELFF | TGTGCCAGCAGCGGGGGACAGCGAAACACCGGGGAGCTGTTTTTT
- | TRBJ2-7 | - | TRBV27 | CASSLGYRAYEQYF | TGTGCCAGCAGTTTAGGCTACAGGGCCTACGAGCAGTACTTC
TRBD2 | TRBJ2-1 | - | TRBV7-9 | CASSLPIRLAGDNEQFF | TGTGCCAGCAGCTTACCGATAAGACTAGCGGGAGACAATGAGCAGTTCTTC
TRBD1 | TRBJ1-5 | - | TRBV7-2 | CASSIRQGMQPQHF | TGTGCCAGCAGCATAAGACAGGGGATGCAGCCCCAGCATTTT
- | TRBJ2-2 | - | TRBV4-3 | CASSQDRRITGELFF | TGCGCCAGCAGCCAAGATAGGCGGATCACCGGGGAGCTGTTTTTT